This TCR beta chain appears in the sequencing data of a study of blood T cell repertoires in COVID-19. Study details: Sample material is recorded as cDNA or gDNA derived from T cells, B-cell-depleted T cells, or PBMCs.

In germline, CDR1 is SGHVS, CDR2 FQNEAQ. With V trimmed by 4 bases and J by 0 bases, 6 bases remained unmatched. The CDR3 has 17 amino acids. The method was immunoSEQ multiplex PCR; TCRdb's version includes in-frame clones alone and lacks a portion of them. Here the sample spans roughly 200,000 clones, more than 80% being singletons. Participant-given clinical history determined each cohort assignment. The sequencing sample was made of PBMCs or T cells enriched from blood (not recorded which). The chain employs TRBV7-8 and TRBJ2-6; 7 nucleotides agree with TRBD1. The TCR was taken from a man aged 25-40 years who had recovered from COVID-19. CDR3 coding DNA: TGTGCCAGCAGCTGGACAGGTTCCAACTCTGGGGCCAACGTCCTGACTTTC. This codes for CASSWTGSNSGANVLTF.